Shown below are 19 T cell receptor beta chains from a single sample sequenced in a study of Tregs in tolerant kidney transplant recipients. Related graft donors supplied nonmyeloablative bone marrow transplants, and mixed chimerism was transient. Assay: immunoSEQ multiplex PCR; the TCRdb copy retains only in-frame clones and omits some. The sample records some 47,000 clones, roughly nine tenths being singletons. The sequencing used CD8+ T cells from blood (PBMCs), collected 12 months after the transplant. The source is a human patient who received a combined kidney and bone marrow transplant. A share of the T cells may be of graft donor origin.

The J gene is TRBJ2-5, the V gene TRBV18; tentatively, D is TRBD1 (5 bases). Germline loops: CDR1 KGHSH, CDR2 LQKENI. V was clipped by 6 bases and J by 5 bases, with 19 bases between them. The CDR3 has 15 amino acids. CDR3 DNA sequence: TGTGCCAGCTCCCTTGGACATCAGCGAAGGGAGACCCAGTACTTC. Amino acids: CASSLGHQRRETQYF.

The chain recombines TRBV9 with TRBJ2-1; 9 nucleotides line up with TRBD2. CDR1 and CDR2 (germline): SGDLS, YYNGEE. V gave up 2 bases and J gave up 3 bases; unmatched junction bases: 9. This CDR3 is 17 amino acids long. CDR3 sequence reads: CASSVPAGGRHYNEQFF. The CDR3 DNA is TGTGCCAGCAGCGTCCCCGCGGGGGGGCGCCACTACAATGAGCAGTTCTTC.

The chain joins TRBV6-6 to TRBJ1-3; D is unresolved. The V end was cut by 6 bases, the J end by 4 bases, with 16 bases between. Germline values: CDR1 MNHNY, CDR2 SVGAGI (reference sequence). The CDR3 is 15 residues long. CDR3 nucleotides: TGTGCCAGCAGGAACTCGGTGTCTAGCGGAAACACCATATATTTT. The encoded protein is CASRNSVSSGNTIYF.

The chain's CDR3 is CASSLSWGGTDTQYF. In DNA, the CDR3 is TGTGCCAGCAGCTTGTCTTGGGGGGGCACAGATACGCAGTATTTT. The chain joins TRBV5-5 to TRBJ2-3; D perhaps matches TRBD2 (6 bases). Germline assignment: CDR1 SGHKS and CDR2 YYEKEE (reference sequence). The CDR3 is 15 residues long. V lost 1 base, J lost 1 base, and 10 bases lay in between.

This clone was detected only once. The chain combines TRBV5-1 with TRBJ2-1, with 9 positions matching TRBD2. V lost 2 bases, J lost 7 bases, and 4 bases stayed unmatched. CDR3 length equals 14 residues. Germline V gives CDR1 SGHRS, CDR2 YFSETQ. The DNA for the CDR3 is TGCGCCAGCAGCTTTAGCGGGAGTGGTAATGAGCAGTTCTTC. Translation gives CASSFSGSGNEQFF.

V and J are TRBV4-3 and TRBJ2-5; D is possibly TRBD2 (5 bases). The germline CDR1 and CDR2 sequences are LGHNA and YSLEER. The V end was cut by 4 bases, the J end by 5 bases, with 14 bases between. The CDR3 is 14 amino acids. The CDR3 DNA reads as TGCGCCAGCAGCCCACGGGGTAGCAGTGAGACCCAGTACTTC. Its protein is CASSPRGSSETQYF.

The V call is TRBV4-1, the J call TRBJ1-1; D gene uncertain. The CDR3 is 15 amino acids. The V gene lost 1 base and the J gene lost 1 base, with 10 bases spanning the gap. Looked up from germline, CDR1 is MGHRA and CDR2 is YSYEKL. The DNA of the CDR3 is TGCGCCAGCAGCCAAGTATTACAGCCGAACACTGAAGCTTTCTTT. It codes for CASSQVLQPNTEAFF.

The chain joins TRBV9 to TRBJ2-2, with TRBD2 matching over 10 bases. Germline V gives CDR1 SGDLS, CDR2 YYNGEE. V was clipped by 4 bases and J by 7 bases; unmatched bases: 4. The CDR3 sequence is 14 residues long. The CDR3 DNA reads TGTGCCAGCAGCCCCGGGACTAGCGTCGGGGAGCTGTTTTTT. Amino acids: CASSPGTSVGELFF.

V usage is TRBV2 and J usage is TRBJ2-1, with D tentatively TRBD1 (6 bases). CDR3 length equals 14 residues. V shed 7 bases and J shed 5 bases, with 15 bases lying between them. Germline V gives CDR1 SNHLY, CDR2 FYNNEI. CDR3 DNA: TGTGCCAGCAAAGTGTGGCAGGGGAACAATGAGCAGTTCTTC. This translates into CASKVWQGNNEQFF.

The chain joins TRBV23-1 to TRBJ2-7, with 8 bases lining up with TRBD1. TRBV23-1 is known as an ORF, though its function is uncertain. The trim removed 9 bases at V and 5 bases at J, leaving 15 bases unmatched. The CDR3 loop spans 15 amino acids. This chain's CDR3 is CARRTGIALTNEQYF. CDR3 nucleotide sequence: TGCGCCAGGAGGACAGGGATCGCCCTAACTAACGAGCAGTACTTC.

This clone has more than one count but fewer than ten. This sequence joins TRBV7-3 and TRBJ2-7; D remains unclear. The CDR3 has 13 amino acids. V was cut by 5 bases and J by 3 bases, with 11 bases left in between. Germline lookup yields CDR1 SGHTA and CDR2 FQGTGA. CDR3 residues: CASSETTDYEQYF. The CDR3, as DNA: TGTGCCAGCAGCGAGACAACTGACTACGAGCAGTACTTC.

The J gene is TRBJ1-4, the V gene TRBV4-1; D uncertain. Trimming pared 0 bases from V and 7 bases from J, leaving 12 bases between. CDR1 is MGHRA, CDR2 YSYEKL, per germline. There are 15 residues in the CDR3. This CDR3 reads CASSQERREGEKLFF. DNA for the CDR3: TGCGCCAGCAGCCAAGAAAGGCGGGAGGGTGAAAAACTGTTTTTT.

The gene calls are TRBV12-5 and TRBJ2-1, with a possible D match to TRBD2 (6 bases). The CDR3 totals 19 residues. Germline V gives CDR1 LGHNT, CDR2 FRNRAP. Trimming removed 4 bases from V and 3 bases from J, with 25 bases in between. The CDR3 bases are TGTGCTAGTGGTTCCTACCCCCTTTTAGCGGAGGGGATCTACAATGAGCAGTTCTTC. Protein product: CASGSYPLLAEGIYNEQFF. Based on the CDR3 plus reference TRBV12-5 and TRBJ2-1, the full variable domain is DARVTQTPRHKVTEMGQEVTMRCQPILGHNTVFWYRQTMMQGLELLAYFRNRAPLDDSGMPKDRFSAEMPDATLATLKIQPSEPRDSAVYFCASGSYPLLAEGIYNEQFFGPGTRLTVL.

The V and J genes are TRBV19 and TRBJ2-5; 9 nucleotides align to TRBD1. The V segment lost 3 bases and the J segment 7 bases; nucleotides outside the gene matches: 9. The germline gives CDR1 LNHDA, CDR2 SQIVND (reference sequence). This CDR3 spans 15 amino acids. CDR3 in amino acids: CASSMGQGLLGTQYF. The DNA of the CDR3 is TGTGCCAGTAGTATGGGACAGGGCCTGCTGGGGACCCAGTACTTC.

The V gene is TRBV30, the J gene TRBJ2-7; tentative D call: TRBD1 (6 bases). V lost 4 bases and J lost 2, with 18 bases in between. Germline V CDR1 and CDR2: GTSNPN, SVGIG (reference sequence). This CDR3 has 15 amino acids. The CDR3: CAWTPWGTGTYEQYF. The CDR3, as DNA: TGTGCCTGGACCCCCTGGGGCACAGGGACCTACGAGCAGTACTTC.

The chain uses TRBV5-6 and TRBJ2-7; 9 bases are a match to TRBD2. Trimming at V came to 2 bases and at J to 2 bases, leaving 5 bases not matched to a gene. This CDR3 comprises 15 residues. Germline CDR1 reads SGHDT; CDR2 reads YYEEEE. CDR3 coding DNA: TGTGCCAGCAGCTTTGGGGCTAGCGGGACCTACGAGCAGTACTTC. This encodes CASSFGASGTYEQYF.

The V call is TRBV4-1, the J call TRBJ2-7; tentative D call: TRBD2 (6 bases). Trimming cost V 4 bases and J 0 bases, with 19 bases left between them. CDR1 and CDR2 (germline): MGHRA, YSYEKL. This CDR3 has 17 residues. The chain's CDR3 is CASSLHTEGPFSYEQYF. CDR3 nucleotide sequence: TGCGCCAGCAGCCTTCATACGGAGGGCCCCTTCTCCTACGAGCAGTACTTC.

This chain connects TRBV7-3 to TRBJ2-5, with D possibly TRBD2 on 5 matching bases. V dropped 3 bases and J dropped 4 bases, with 12 bases sitting between them. Germline CDR1 is SGHTA and CDR2 is FQGTGA. This CDR3 is 14 amino acids long. CDR3 amino acids: CASSLSGSGETQYF. The CDR3 bases are TGTGCCAGCAGCTTGAGTGGGAGTGGAGAGACCCAGTACTTC.

V gene TRBV28 combines with J gene TRBJ2-7; D is perhaps TRBD1 (6 bases). The CDR3 consists of 14 residues. V dropped 3 bases and J dropped 3 bases, with 12 bases sitting between them. Germline loops: CDR1 MDHEN, CDR2 SYDVKM. The CDR3 nucleotides read TGTGCCAGCAGTTTTGGGACATCGATCTACGAGCAGTACTTC. This encodes CASSFGTSIYEQYF.